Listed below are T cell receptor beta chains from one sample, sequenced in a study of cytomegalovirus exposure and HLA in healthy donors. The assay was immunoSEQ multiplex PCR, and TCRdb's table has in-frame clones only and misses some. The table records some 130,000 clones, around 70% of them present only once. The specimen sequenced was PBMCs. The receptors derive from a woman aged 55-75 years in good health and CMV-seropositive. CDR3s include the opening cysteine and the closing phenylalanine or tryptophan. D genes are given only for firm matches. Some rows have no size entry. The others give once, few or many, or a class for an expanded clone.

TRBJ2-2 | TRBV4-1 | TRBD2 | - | CASSQPLAGGYTGELFF | TGCGCCAGCAGCCAACCCTTAGCGGGGGGGTACACCGGGGAGCTGTTTTTT
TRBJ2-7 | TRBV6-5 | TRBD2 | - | CASSYSSGGESYEQYF | TGTGCCAGCAGTTACTCAAGCGGGGGGGAATCCTACGAGCAGTACTTC
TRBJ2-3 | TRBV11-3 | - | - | CASSPTVRSADTQYF | TGTGCCAGCAGCCCCACCGTTCGGTCGGCAGATACGCAGTATTTT
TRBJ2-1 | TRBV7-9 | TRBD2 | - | CASSPRGGEYNEQFF | TGTGCCAGCAGCCCGCGCGGGGGGGAATACAATGAGCAGTTCTTC
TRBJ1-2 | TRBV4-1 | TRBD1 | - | CASSQDRVAGGYGYTF | TGCGCCAGCAGCCAAGATCGCGTCGCAGGGGGTTATGGCTACACCTTC
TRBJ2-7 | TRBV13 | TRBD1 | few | CASSHRGQGYYEQYF | TGTGCCAGCAGCCATAGAGGACAGGGCTATTACGAGCAGTACTTC
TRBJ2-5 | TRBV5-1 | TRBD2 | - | CASSPLTSGGAKTQYF | TGCGCCAGCAGCCCGCTGACTAGCGGGGGGGCCAAGACCCAGTACTTC
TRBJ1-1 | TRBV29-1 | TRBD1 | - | CSVAQVVWGKKGAQDTEAFF | TGCAGCGTCGCCCAGGTGGTTTGGGGGAAAAAGGGGGCTCAGGACACTGAAGCTTTCTTT
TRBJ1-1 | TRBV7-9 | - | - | CASSSRRGVRANTEAFF | TGTGCCAGCAGCTCTAGACGGGGGGTTCGAGCGAACACTGAAGCTTTCTTT
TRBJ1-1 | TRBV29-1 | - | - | CSAQTVTGVMNTEAFF | TGCAGCGCCCAGACAGTTACGGGGGTTATGAACACTGAAGCTTTCTTT
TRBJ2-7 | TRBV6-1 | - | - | CASKPGVSYEQYF | TGTGCCAGCAAACCCGGAGTATCCTACGAGCAGTACTTC
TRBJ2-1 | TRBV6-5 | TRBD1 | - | CASIRQGDPYNEQFF | TGTGCCAGCATTAGACAGGGTGACCCCTACAATGAGCAGTTCTTC
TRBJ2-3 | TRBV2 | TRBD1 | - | CASRGGQGAKGDTQYF | TGTGCCAGCAGGGGGGGACAGGGGGCGAAGGGAGATACGCAGTATTTT
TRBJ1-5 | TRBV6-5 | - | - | CASWRRGLNQPQHF | TGTGCCAGCTGGCGAAGGGGATTAAATCAGCCCCAGCATTTT
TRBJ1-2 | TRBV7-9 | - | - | CASSLALRGGYTF | TGTGCCAGCAGCTTAGCGCTCAGGGGAGGCTACACCTTC
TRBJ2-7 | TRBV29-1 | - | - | CSAAVEVTYEQYF | TGCAGCGCCGCGGTGGAGGTGACCTACGAGCAGTACTTC
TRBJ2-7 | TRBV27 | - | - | CASAIGRGYEQYF | TGTGCCAGCGCAATAGGTAGGGGCTACGAGCAGTACTTC
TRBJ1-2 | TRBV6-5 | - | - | CASSSTVWGVYGYTF | TGTGCCAGCAGTTCCACAGTTTGGGGGGTCTATGGCTACACCTTC
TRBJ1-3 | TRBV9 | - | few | CASSPDGYSGNTIYF | TGTGCCAGCAGCCCCGACGGGTACTCTGGAAACACCATATATTTT
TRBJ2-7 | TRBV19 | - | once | CASSIAWRQGLRGYEQYF | TGTGCCAGTAGTATAGCCTGGCGCCAGGGGCTGCGAGGGTACGAGCAGTACTTC
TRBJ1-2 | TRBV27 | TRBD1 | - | CATKRLDRVYGYTF | TGTGCCACCAAGCGTCTAGACAGGGTCTATGGCTACACCTTC
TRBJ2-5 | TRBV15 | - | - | CATSRDLASGEETQYF | TGTGCCACCAGCAGAGATTTAGCCAGCGGAGAAGAGACCCAGTACTTC
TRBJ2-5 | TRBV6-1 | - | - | CASSEQGVGRETQYF | TGTGCCAGCAGTGAACAGGGCGTGGGGCGGGAGACCCAGTACTTC
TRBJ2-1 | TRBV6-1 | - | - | CASRSGYYNEQFF | TGTGCCAGCAGATCAGGTTACTACAATGAGCAGTTCTTC
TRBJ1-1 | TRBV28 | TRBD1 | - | CASSLRQGWTEAFF | TGTGCCAGCAGTTTAAGACAGGGGTGGACTGAAGCTTTCTTT
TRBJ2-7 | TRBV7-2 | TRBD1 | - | CASSWGQGVGEQYF | TGTGCCAGCAGCTGGGGACAGGGGGTTGGCGAGCAGTACTTC
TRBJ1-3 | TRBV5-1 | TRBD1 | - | CASSPEDRVVINTIYF | TGCGCCAGCAGCCCGGAGGACAGGGTGGTCATAAACACCATATATTTT
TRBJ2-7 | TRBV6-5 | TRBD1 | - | CASRWDRGSYEQYF | TGTGCCAGCAGATGGGACAGGGGGTCCTACGAGCAGTACTTC
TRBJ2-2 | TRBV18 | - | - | CASSRQVAAGELFF | TGTGCCAGCTCCCGACAGGTGGCCGCCGGGGAGCTGTTTTTT
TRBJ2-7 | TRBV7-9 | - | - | CSSGPWGNYEQYF | TGTTCCAGCGGTCCGTGGGGCAACTACGAGCAGTACTTC
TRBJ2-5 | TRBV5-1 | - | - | CASSLAAGANQETQYF | TGCGCCAGCAGCTTGGCGGCAGGCGCAAACCAAGAGACCCAGTACTTC
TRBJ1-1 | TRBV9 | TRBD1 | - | CRRDRGPGSTEAFF | TGTCGCCGGGACAGGGGCCCCGGGAGCACTGAAGCTTTCTTT
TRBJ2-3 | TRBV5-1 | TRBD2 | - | CASSLGLAGGFTDTQYF | TGCGCCAGCAGCTTGGGACTAGCGGGGGGGTTCACAGATACGCAGTATTTT
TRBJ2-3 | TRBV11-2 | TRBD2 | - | CASSPRGTTDTQYF | TGTGCCAGCAGCCCGCGGGGGACCACAGATACGCAGTATTTT
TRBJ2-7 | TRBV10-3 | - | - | CAISEGSHEQYF | TGTGCCATCAGTGAGGGTAGCCACGAGCAGTACTTC
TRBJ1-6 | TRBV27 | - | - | CASSLPESPLHF | TGTGCCAGCAGTTTGCCAGAATCACCCCTCCACTTT
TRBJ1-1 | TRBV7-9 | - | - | CASSLIGVNTEAFF | TGTGCCAGCAGCTTAATAGGGGTGAACACTGAAGCTTTCTTT
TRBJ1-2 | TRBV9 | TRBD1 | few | CASRSDRTGHGYTF | TGTGCCAGCAGATCAGACCGGACAGGGCATGGCTACACCTTC
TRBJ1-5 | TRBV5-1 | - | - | CASSPSGQTNQPQHF | TGCGCCAGCAGCCCATCAGGACAGACGAATCAGCCCCAGCATTTT
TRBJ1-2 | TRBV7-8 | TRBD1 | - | CASGRDRGLSYGYTF | TGTGCCAGCGGCAGGGACAGGGGGCTCTCCTATGGCTACACCTTC
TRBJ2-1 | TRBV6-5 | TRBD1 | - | CASSSNFAGTGLGQFF | TGTGCCAGCAGTTCTAACTTCGCCGGGACAGGGTTGGGACAGTTCTTC
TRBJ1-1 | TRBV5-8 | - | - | CASSSNRDQGTEAFF | TGTGCCAGCAGCTCCAACAGGGATCAAGGCACTGAAGCTTTCTTT
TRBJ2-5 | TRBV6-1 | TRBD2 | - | CASSDQAGGPRDQYF | TGTGCCAGCAGTGACCAGGCGGGGGGGCCCAGAGACCAGTACTTC
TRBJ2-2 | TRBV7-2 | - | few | CASRVRTNTGELFF | TGTGCCAGCAGGGTGAGGACGAACACCGGGGAGCTGTTTTTT
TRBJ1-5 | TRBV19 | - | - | CAIRGTPNQPQHF | TGTGCCATTAGAGGGACACCGAATCAGCCCCAGCATTTT
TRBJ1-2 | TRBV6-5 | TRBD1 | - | CASSQTGYYGYTF | TGTGCCAGCAGCCAGACAGGGTACTATGGCTACACCTTC
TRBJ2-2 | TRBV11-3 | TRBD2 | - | CASTPAGGLTGELFF | TGTGCCAGCACCCCAGCGGGGGGGCTCACCGGGGAGCTGTTTTTT
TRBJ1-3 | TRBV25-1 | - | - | CASSEFGGLSGNTIYF | TGTGCCAGCAGTGAATTTGGGGGACTCTCTGGAAACACCATATATTTT
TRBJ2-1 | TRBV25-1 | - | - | CASSEYKRGGRFF | TGTGCCAGCAGTGAATATAAAAGGGGGGGACGGTTCTTC
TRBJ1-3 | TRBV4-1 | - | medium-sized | CASSRRQDSGNTIYF | TGCGCCAGCAGCCGACGACAGGATTCTGGAAACACCATATATTTT
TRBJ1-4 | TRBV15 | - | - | CATSTPSEKLFF | TGTGCCACCAGCACCCCCTCCGAAAAACTGTTTTTT
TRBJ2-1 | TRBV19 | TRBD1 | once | CASRPTGASIEQFF | TGTGCCAGTCGCCCGACAGGGGCGTCTATTGAGCAGTTCTTC
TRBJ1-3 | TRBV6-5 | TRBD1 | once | CASSFGTALSGNTIYF | TGTGCCAGCAGTTTCGGGACAGCGCTCTCTGGAAACACCATATATTTT
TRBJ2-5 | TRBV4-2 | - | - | CASSQEADRQETQYF | TGTGCCAGCAGCCAAGAGGCGGACAGACAAGAGACCCAGTACTTC
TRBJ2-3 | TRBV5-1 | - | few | CASTQEGLPPGTQYF | TGCGCCAGCACCCAGGAGGGGCTCCCTCCAGGTACGCAGTATTTT
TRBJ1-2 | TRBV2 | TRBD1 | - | CASRGDRAGYGYTF | TGTGCCAGCAGGGGAGACAGGGCCGGCTATGGCTACACCTTC
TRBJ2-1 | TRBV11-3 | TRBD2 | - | CASSLGRGGYNEQFF | TGTGCCAGCAGCTTAGGCCGGGGGGGCTACAATGAGCAGTTCTTC